This record looks at one T cell receptor (beta chain) sequence and its context. Germline V lookup: CDR1 SGHNT, CDR2 YENEEA. The V and J ends lost 8 bases and 1 base, in that order; junction bases with no gene match: 1. This CDR3 region has 13 residues. Sequenced by immunoSEQ multiplex PCR; TCRdb stores in-frame clones only, minus some. The top ten clones hold approximately 1% of a sample with about 42,000 clones, around 90% of them seen once. The data stem from a study of T cell changes during pregnancy in multiple sclerosis. The material was CD4+ T cells from peripheral blood mononuclear cells, obtained after pregnancy. V usage is TRBV11-3 and J usage is TRBJ1-5; 8 bases agree with TRBD1. This receptor was obtained from a female donor with multiple sclerosis, enrolled in a pregnancy study. The CDR3 coding sequence is TGTGCCAGCCACAGGGGGAGCAATCAGCCCCAGCATTTT. Translation gives CASHRGSNQPQHF.